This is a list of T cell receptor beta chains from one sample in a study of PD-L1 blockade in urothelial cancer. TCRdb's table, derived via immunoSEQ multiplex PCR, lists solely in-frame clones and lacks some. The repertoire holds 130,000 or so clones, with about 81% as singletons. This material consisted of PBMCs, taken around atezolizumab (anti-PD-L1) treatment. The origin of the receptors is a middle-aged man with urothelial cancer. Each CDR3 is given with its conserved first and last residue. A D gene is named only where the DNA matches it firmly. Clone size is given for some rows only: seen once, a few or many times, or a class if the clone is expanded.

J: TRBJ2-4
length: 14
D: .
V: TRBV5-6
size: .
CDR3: CASSLWQGKNIQYF
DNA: TGTGCCAGCAGCTTGTGGCAGGGCAAAAACATTCAGTACTTC

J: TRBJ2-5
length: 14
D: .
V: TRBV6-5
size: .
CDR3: CASSERSGVETQYF
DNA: TGTGCCAGCAGTGAAAGATCGGGGGTAGAGACCCAGTACTTC

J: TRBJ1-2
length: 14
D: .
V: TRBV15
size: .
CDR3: CATSRDPGNYGYTF
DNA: TGTGCCACCAGCAGAGACCCAGGGAACTATGGCTACACCTTC

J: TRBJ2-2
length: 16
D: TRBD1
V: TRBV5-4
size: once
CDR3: CASSPPGQGNTGELFF
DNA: TGTGCCAGCAGCCCCCCGGGACAGGGAAACACCGGGGAGCTGTTTTTT

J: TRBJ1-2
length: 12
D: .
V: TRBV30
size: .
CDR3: CAWTPEGAGYTF
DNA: TGTGCCTGGACCCCAGAGGGCGCCGGCTACACCTTC

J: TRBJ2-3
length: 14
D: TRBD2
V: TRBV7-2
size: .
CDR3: CASSDLAGEDTQYF
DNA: TGTGCCAGCAGCGACCTAGCGGGAGAAGATACGCAGTATTTT

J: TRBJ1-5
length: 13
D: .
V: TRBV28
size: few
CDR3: CACGRMGDQPQHF
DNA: TGTGCCTGCGGGAGGATGGGGGATCAGCCCCAGCATTTT

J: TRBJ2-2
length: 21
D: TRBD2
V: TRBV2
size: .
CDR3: CASRQESLLLAGGRDTGELFF
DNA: TGTGCCAGCAGGCAGGAATCCCTCCTCCTAGCGGGAGGACGGGACACCGGGGAGCTGTTTTTT

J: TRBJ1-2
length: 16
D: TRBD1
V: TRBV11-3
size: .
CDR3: CASSVILLDRGSGYTF
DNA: TGTGCCAGCAGCGTCATCCTCCTGGACAGGGGAAGTGGCTACACCTTC

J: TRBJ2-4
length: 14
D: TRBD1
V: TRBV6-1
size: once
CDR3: CASRTGTLVNIQYF
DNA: TGTGCCAGCAGGACAGGGACGTTGGTTAACATTCAGTACTTC

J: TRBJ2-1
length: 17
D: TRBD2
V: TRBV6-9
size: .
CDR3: CASNLGTSGNSYNEQFF
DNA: TGTGCCAGCAACCTCGGGACTAGCGGGAACTCCTACAATGAGCAGTTCTTC

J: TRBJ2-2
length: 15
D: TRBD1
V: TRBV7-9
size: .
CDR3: CASSLKRGQGGELFF
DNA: TGTGCCAGCAGCTTAAAGAGGGGGCAAGGCGGGGAGCTGTTTTTT

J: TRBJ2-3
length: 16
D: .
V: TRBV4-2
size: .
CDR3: CASSQALAEGGDTQYF
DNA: TGTGCCAGCAGCCAAGCCCTAGCGGAGGGGGGAGATACGCAGTATTTT

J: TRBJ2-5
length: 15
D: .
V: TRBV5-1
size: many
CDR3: CASSLVRQVQETQYF
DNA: TGCGCCAGCAGCTTGGTCCGCCAGGTCCAAGAGACCCAGTACTTC

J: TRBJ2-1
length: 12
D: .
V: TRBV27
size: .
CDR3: CASISRYNEQFF
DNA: TGTGCCAGCATCTCGAGGTACAATGAGCAGTTCTTC

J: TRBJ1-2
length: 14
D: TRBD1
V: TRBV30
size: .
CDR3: CAWSVGTGNYGYTF
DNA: TGTGCCTGGAGTGTGGGGACAGGAAACTATGGCTACACCTTC

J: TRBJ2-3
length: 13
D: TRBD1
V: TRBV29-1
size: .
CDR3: CSVTGGDIDTQYF
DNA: TGCAGCGTGACAGGGGGCGATATAGATACGCAGTATTTT

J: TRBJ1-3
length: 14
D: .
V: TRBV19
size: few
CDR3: CASTPTQGRNTIYF
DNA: TGTGCCAGTACCCCGACCCAGGGTAGAAACACCATATATTTT

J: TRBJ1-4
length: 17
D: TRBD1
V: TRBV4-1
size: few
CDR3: CASSQIGTGGTNEKLFF
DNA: TGCGCCAGCAGCCAAATAGGGACAGGGGGCACTAATGAAAAACTGTTTTTT

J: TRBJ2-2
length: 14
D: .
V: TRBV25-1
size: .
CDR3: CASSDPGTTGELFF
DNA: TGTGCCAGCAGTGACCCAGGAACCACCGGGGAGCTGTTTTTT

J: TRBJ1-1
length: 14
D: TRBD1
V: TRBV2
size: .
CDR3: CASSRDRVDTEAFF
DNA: TGTGCCAGCAGCCGGGACAGGGTTGACACTGAAGCTTTCTTT

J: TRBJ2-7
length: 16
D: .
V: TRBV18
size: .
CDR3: CASSPALSRANYEQYF
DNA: TGTGCCAGCTCACCAGCGCTCTCTCGCGCGAACTACGAGCAGTACTTC

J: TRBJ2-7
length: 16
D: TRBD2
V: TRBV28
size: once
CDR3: CASRSQGLAGGYEQYF
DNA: TGTGCCAGCAGATCCCAGGGACTAGCGGGAGGATACGAGCAGTACTTC

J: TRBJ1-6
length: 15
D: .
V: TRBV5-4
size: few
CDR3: CASSPTGEGRSPLHF
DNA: TGTGCCAGCAGCCCGACCGGGGAGGGACGGTCACCCCTCCACTTT

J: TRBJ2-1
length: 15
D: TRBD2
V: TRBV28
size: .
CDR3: CASRWTSGRRNEQFF
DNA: TGTGCCAGCAGGTGGACTAGCGGGAGACGCAATGAGCAGTTCTTC

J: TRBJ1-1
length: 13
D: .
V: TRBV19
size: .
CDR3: CASSITGNTEAFF
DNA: TGTGCCAGTAGTATAACAGGGAACACTGAAGCTTTCTTT

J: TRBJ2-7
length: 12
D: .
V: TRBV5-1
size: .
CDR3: CASSLDTYEQYF
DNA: TGCGCCAGCAGCTTGGACACATACGAGCAGTACTTC

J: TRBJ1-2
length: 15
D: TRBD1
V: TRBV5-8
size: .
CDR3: CASSLGQGLSYGYTF
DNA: TGTGCCAGCAGCTTGGGACAGGGGCTCTCCTATGGCTACACCTTC

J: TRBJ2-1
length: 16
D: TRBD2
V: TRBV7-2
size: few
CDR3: CASSQGGTSGIRGQFF
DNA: TGTGCCAGCAGCCAAGGAGGGACTAGCGGTATCCGGGGGCAGTTCTTC

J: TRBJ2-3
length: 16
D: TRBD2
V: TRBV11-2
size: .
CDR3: CASSLGKREFTDTQYF
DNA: TGTGCCAGCAGCTTAGGGAAGCGGGAATTCACAGATACGCAGTATTTT

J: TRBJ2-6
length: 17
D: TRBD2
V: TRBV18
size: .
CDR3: CASSPLAGYSGANVLTF
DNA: TGTGCCAGCTCACCCTTAGCGGGGTACTCTGGGGCCAACGTCCTGACTTTC

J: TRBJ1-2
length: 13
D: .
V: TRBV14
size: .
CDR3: CASSQNNLYGYTF
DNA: TGTGCCAGCAGCCAAAACAACCTCTATGGCTACACCTTC

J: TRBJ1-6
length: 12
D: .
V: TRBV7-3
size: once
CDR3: CASLNEGPPLHF
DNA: TGTGCCAGCCTGAACGAGGGTCCACCCCTCCACTTT

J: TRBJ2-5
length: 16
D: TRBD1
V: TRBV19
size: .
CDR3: CASSSTRQGAPETQYF
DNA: TGTGCCAGTAGTTCTACCCGGCAGGGGGCCCCAGAGACCCAGTACTTC

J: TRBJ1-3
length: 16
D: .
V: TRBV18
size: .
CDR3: CASSPATPTGGNTIYF
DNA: TGTGCCAGCTCACCGGCCACTCCAACCGGGGGAAACACCATATATTTT

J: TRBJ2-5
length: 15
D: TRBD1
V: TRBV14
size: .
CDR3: CASSHGPGTEETQYF
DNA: TGTGCCAGCAGCCATGGCCCCGGGACAGAAGAGACCCAGTACTTC

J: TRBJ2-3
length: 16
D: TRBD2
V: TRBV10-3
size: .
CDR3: CAISELAGDVADTQYF
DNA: TGTGCCATCAGTGAACTAGCGGGAGACGTCGCAGATACGCAGTATTTT

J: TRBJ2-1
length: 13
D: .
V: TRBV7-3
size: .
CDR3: CASSLEKHSEQFF
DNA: TGTGCCAGCAGCTTAGAAAAGCACAGTGAGCAGTTCTTC

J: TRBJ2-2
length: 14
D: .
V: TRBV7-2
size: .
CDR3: CASSWGRLAGELFF
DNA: TGTGCCAGCAGCTGGGGGCGTTTGGCCGGGGAGCTGTTTTTT

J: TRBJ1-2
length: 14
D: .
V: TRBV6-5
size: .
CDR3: CASRPDQGSYGYTF
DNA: TGTGCCAGCAGACCGGACCAGGGTAGCTATGGCTACACCTTC

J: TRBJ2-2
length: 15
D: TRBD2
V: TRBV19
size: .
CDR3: CASAGGMYDTGELFF
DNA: TGTGCCAGTGCGGGAGGGATGTATGACACCGGGGAGCTGTTTTTT

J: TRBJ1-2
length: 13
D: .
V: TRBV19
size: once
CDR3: CASSMGRSYGYTF
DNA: TGTGCCAGTAGTATGGGTAGGAGCTATGGCTACACCTTC

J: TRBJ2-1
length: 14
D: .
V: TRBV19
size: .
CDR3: CASRFAGLDNEQFF
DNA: TGTGCCAGTAGGTTCGCGGGGCTCGACAATGAGCAGTTCTTC

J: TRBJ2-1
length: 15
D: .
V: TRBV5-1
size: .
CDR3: CASSLVGSDYNEQFF
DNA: TGCGCCAGCAGCTTGGTAGGTAGCGACTACAATGAGCAGTTCTTC

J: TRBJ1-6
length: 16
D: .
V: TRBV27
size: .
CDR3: CASSLIGDMKNSPLHF
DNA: TGTGCCAGCAGTTTAATAGGGGACATGAAAAATTCACCCCTCCACTTT

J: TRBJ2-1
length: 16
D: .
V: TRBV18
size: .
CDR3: CASSPATDSSYNEQFF
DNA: TGTGCCAGCTCACCGGCGACAGATAGCTCCTACAATGAGCAGTTCTTC

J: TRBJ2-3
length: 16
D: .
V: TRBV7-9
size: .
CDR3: CASSLSQLSSTDTQYF
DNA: TGTGCCAGCAGCTTATCGCAACTTTCTAGCACAGATACGCAGTATTTT

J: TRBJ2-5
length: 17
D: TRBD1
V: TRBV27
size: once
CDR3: CASSEQGAGRYQETQYF
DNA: TGTGCCAGCAGCGAACAGGGGGCGGGGCGGTACCAAGAGACCCAGTACTTC

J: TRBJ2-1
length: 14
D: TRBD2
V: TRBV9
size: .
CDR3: CASSPWTSGIEQFF
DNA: TGTGCCAGCAGCCCCTGGACTAGCGGGATAGAGCAGTTCTTC

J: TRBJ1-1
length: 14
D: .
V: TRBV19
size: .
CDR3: CASSPPAVRTEAFF
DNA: TGTGCCAGTAGTCCCCCGGCGGTAAGGACTGAAGCTTTCTTT

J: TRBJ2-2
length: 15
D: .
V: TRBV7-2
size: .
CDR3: CASSLTSMGSGELFF
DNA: TGTGCCAGCAGCCTCACTAGTATGGGTTCCGGGGAGCTGTTTTTT

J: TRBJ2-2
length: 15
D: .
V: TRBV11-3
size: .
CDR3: CASSLGTGNTGELFF
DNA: TGTGCCAGCAGCTTAGGAACAGGCAACACCGGGGAGCTGTTTTTT

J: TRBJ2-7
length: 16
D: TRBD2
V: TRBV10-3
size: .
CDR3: CAISESWREGQYEQYF
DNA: TGTGCCATCAGTGAGTCGTGGCGGGAGGGCCAATACGAGCAGTACTTC